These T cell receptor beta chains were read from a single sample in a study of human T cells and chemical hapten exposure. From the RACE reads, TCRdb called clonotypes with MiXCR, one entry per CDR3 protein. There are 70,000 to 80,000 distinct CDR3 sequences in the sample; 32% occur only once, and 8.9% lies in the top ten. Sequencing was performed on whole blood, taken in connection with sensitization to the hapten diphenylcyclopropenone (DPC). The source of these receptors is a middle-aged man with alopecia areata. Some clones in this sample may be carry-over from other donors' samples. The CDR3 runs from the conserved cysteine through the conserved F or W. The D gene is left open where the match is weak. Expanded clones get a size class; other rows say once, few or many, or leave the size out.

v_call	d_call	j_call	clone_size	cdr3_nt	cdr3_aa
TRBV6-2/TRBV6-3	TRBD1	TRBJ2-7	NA	TGTGCCAGCATCCAGAGCGTCGGACAGGGGCCCTACGAGCAGTACTTC	CASIQSVGQGPYEQYF
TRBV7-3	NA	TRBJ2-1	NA	TGTGCCAGCAGCTTAAATCTAGCGCCCCGAAAACACAATGAGCAGTTCTTC	CASSLNLAPRKHNEQFF
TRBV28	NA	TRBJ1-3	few	TGTGCCAGCAGTCCCCCCCGACGGGGGCCGCCAGGAAACACCATATATTTT	CASSPPRRGPPGNTIYF
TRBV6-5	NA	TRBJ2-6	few	TGTGCCAGCAGTTACTCCGCGCAGGGGCCAGGGGCCAACGTCCTGACTTTC	CASSYSAQGPGANVLTF
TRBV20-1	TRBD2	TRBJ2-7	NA	TGCAGTGCCCCTAGGACTAGCTCAACGACGGGGCAGTACTTC	CSAPRTSSTTGQYF
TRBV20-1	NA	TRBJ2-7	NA	TGCAGTGCAACTGACACCGACTCCTACGAGCAGTACTTC	CSATDTDSYEQYF
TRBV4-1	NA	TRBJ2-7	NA	TGCGCCAGCAGCCAACTCCCAGGGTACGAGCAGTACTTC	CASSQLPGYEQYF
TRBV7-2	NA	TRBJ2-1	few	TGTGCCAGCCGTTTCGAGGGGGAGGGCTCCTACAATGAGCAGTTCTTC	CASRFEGEGSYNEQFF
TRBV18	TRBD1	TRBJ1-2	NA	TGTGCCAGCTCTCCCCTTCCGCAGGGGGCGGAAGGCTACACCTTC	CASSPLPQGAEGYTF
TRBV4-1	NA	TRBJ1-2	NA	TGCGCCAGCAGCCAGGGAATATTACAGGGTGCTAACTATGGCTACACCTTC	CASSQGILQGANYGYTF
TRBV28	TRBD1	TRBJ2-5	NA	TGTGCCAGCAGGGGTGGGGACAGGCGACCAGGGACCCAGTACTTC	CASRGGDRRPGTQYF
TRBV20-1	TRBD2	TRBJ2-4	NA	TGCAGTGCGGAGCGGGAAGCCAAAAACATTCAGTACTTC	CSAEREAKNIQYF
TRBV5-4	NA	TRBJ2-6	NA	TGTGCCAGCTTGACCAGACCTGGGGCCAACGTCCTGACTTTC	CASLTRPGANVLTF
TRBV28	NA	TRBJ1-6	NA	TGTGCCAGCAGTTTTTGGCAAAATTCACCCCTCCACTTT	CASSFWQNSPLHF
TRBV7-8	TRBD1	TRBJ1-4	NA	TGTGCCAGCAGCTTAGTTAAGGGACAGGGATATGAAAAACTGTTTTTT	CASSLVKGQGYEKLFF
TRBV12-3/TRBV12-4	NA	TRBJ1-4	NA	TGTGCCAGCAGTGACTACAGGGACGGGGGTGAAAAACTGTTTTTT	CASSDYRDGGEKLFF
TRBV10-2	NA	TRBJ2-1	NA	TGCGCCAGCAGTGACCCGCGGAATGAGCAGTTCTTC	CASSDPRNEQFF
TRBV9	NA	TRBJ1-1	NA	TGTGCCAGCAGCGCCTCACCCCGCGACAGGACCGCTTTCTTT	CASSASPRDRTAFF
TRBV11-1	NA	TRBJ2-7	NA	TGTGCCAGCAGCTTGAATGAGGGCTACGAGCAGTACTTC	CASSLNEGYEQYF
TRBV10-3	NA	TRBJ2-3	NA	TGTGCCATCAGTGAGTTGGGCTCCGTGGGCACAGATACGCAGTATTTT	CAISELGSVGTDTQYF
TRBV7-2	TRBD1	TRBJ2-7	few	TGTGCCAGCAGCTTAAGTCGACAGGGCCCCCGCGGTAACTACGAGCAGTACTTC	CASSLSRQGPRGNYEQYF
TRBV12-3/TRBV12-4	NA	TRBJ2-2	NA	TGTGCCAGCAGTTTGGAACTAGCTGGCGGGGAGCTGTTTTTT	CASSLELAGGELFF
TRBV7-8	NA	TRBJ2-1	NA	TGTGCCAGCAGCGACGGACAGAATTTCAATGAGCAGTTCTTC	CASSDGQNFNEQFF
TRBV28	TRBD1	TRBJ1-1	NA	TGTGCCAGCAAGAAGGGACAGGCAAACACTGAAGCTTTCTTT	CASKKGQANTEAFF
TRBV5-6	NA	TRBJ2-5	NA	TGTGCCAGCAGCTTACAGGGAGGACGAGAGACCCAGTACTTC	CASSLQGGRETQYF
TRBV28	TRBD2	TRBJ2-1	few	TGTGCCAGCAGGGTACTAGCGGGTGACTACAATGAGCAGTTCTTC	CASRVLAGDYNEQFF
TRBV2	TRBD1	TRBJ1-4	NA	TGTGCCAGCCATACAGGGGGAACTGAAAAACTGTTTTTT	CASHTGGTEKLFF
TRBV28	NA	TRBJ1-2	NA	TGTGCCAGCACTTCTACAGTGGAGTCAGGTGGCTACACCTTC	CASTSTVESGGYTF
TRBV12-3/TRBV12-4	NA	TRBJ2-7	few	TGTGCCAGCAGCCCTACGGACCCCAAAGGCGAGCAGTACTTC	CASSPTDPKGEQYF
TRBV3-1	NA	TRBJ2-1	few	TGTGCCAGCAGGGCTACAGGGACTGAGCAGTTCTTC	CASRATGTEQFF
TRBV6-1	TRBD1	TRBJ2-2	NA	TGTGCCAGCAGTAAACCCGAAGAGGGACAGGGACGGACCGGGGAGCTGTTTTTT	CASSKPEEGQGRTGELFF
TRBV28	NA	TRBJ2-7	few	TGTGCCAGCAGTTTAATGAGATACGAGCAGTACTTC	CASSLMRYEQYF
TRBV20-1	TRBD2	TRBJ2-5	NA	TGCAGTGCCATCGTTACTAGCGGAGAGACCCAGTACTTC	CSAIVTSGETQYF
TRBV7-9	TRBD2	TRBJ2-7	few	TGTGCCAGCAGCTTAGAGGGTAGCGGGAGGGCCAAAGGCGAGCAGTACTTC	CASSLEGSGRAKGEQYF
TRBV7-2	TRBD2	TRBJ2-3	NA	TGTGCCAGCAGCTGGGGACTAGCGGGAGGGCAGGATACGCAGTATTTT	CASSWGLAGGQDTQYF
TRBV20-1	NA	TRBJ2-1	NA	TGCAGTGCCCAAAAACTGTACAATGAGCAGTTCTTC	CSAQKLYNEQFF
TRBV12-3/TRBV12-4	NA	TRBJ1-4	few	TGTGCCAGCAGAACCGGGACAAATGAAAAACTGTTTTTT	CASRTGTNEKLFF
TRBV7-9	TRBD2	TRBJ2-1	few	TGTGCCAGCAGCTTAGCGACCGGGCAACTAGCGGGAAAACGCCTTACCTACAATGAGCAGTTCTTC	CASSLATGQLAGKRLTYNEQFF
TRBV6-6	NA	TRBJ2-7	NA	TGTGCCAGCACCCCCTCCCCCTACGAGCAGTACTTC	CASTPSPYEQYF
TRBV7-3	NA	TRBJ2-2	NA	TGTGCCAGCAGCTCGAGGGGGACCGGGGAGCTGTTTTTT	CASSSRGTGELFF
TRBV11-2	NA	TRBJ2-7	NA	TGTGCCAGCAGCTTAATTTTTGCCTACGAGCAGTACTTC	CASSLIFAYEQYF
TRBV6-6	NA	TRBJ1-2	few	TGTGCCAGCAGTTATAACTATGGCTACACCTTC	CASSYNYGYTF